What follows are 2 T cell receptor beta chains derived from one specimen sequenced in a study of cytomegalovirus exposure and HLA in healthy donors. Sequencing used immunoSEQ multiplex PCR; TCRdb keeps in-frame clones, though not all of them. This sample yields around 200,000 clones, of which around 80% are seen a single time; roughly 1.2% belongs to the top ten. Input material: PBMCs. All receptors derive from a woman aged 25-40 years in good health and CMV-seronegative.

This chain connects TRBV10-3 to TRBJ2-7; 8 nucleotides agree with TRBD1. This CDR3 has 17 residues. J gave up 5 bases and V 3 bases, and 15 bases lay outside the gene matches. CDR1 is ENHRY and CDR2 is SYGVKD in the germline V gene. CDR3 residues: CAISDGQGAPRSHEQYF. The CDR3 DNA is TGTGCCATCAGTGATGGTCAGGGGGCTCCTCGATCCCACGAGCAGTACTTC.

V and J are TRBV28 and TRBJ1-2; D is unresolved. The CDR3 covers 17 residues. V lost 5 bases and J 5 bases, leaving 24 bases between the germline ends. Germline CDR1 is MDHEN and CDR2 is SYDVKM. For the CDR3, the DNA is TGTGCCAGCAGTCGCCGGGAGAGCGCTATTCCGGGTTATGGCTACACCTTC. It translates to CASSRRESAIPGYGYTF.